This passage covers 19 T cell receptor beta chains from one sample sequenced in a study of cytomegalovirus exposure and HLA in healthy donors. Primers included in the PCR were 60 Vbeta and 13 Jbeta primers. Method: immunoSEQ multiplex PCR; TCRdb's copy keeps in-frame clones and lacks some. The sample contains approximately 120,000 clones, around four fifths of which appear only once. What was sequenced was PBMCs. Every receptor here comes from a woman aged 50 to 60 in good health and CMV-seropositive.

This clone showed up just a few times. J is TRBJ2-1 and V is TRBV6-6; 11 nucleotides align to TRBD2. This CDR3 has 15 amino acids. Germline lookup yields CDR1 MNHNY and CDR2 SVGAGI (reference sequence). The V gene end was trimmed by 6 bases and the J gene end by 8 bases; junction bases not matched to a gene: 9. CDR3 protein: CASRVAGGPGDEQFF. Written as DNA, the CDR3 is TGTGCCAGCAGAGTAGCGGGAGGGCCAGGGGATGAGCAGTTCTTC.

This chain connects TRBV9 to TRBJ1-3; D remains unclear. Germline V gene lookup returns CDR1 SGDLS and CDR2 YYNGEE. The length of the CDR3 is 15 residues. The V end was cut by 3 bases, the J end by 4 bases, with 14 bases between. CDR3 bases: TGTGCCAGCAGCGACATTCAGGAAGGAGGAAACACCATATATTTT. It codes for CASSDIQEGGNTIYF.

This clone appeared a single time. The chain employs TRBV9 and TRBJ2-1, with D unclear. The CDR3 runs 15 residues. Per the germline V gene, CDR1 is SGDLS and CDR2 is YYNGEE. Trimming removed 0 bases from V and 4 bases from J, with 11 bases in between. DNA of the CDR3: TGTGCCAGCAGCGTAGGGGCTGACGGATACAATGAGCAGTTCTTC. Translation: CASSVGADGYNEQFF.

This chain joins TRBV6-1 and TRBJ2-1; 9 bases align to TRBD1. The length of the CDR3 is 16 residues. The germline CDR1 and CDR2 sequences are MNHNS and SASEGT. V trimming: 1 base; J trimming: 2 bases; junction bases outside the gene matches: 3. CDR3 in amino acids: CASSEEGTGTYNEQFF. CDR3 coding DNA: TGTGCCAGCAGTGAAGAGGGGACAGGGACCTACAATGAGCAGTTCTTC.

The chain is built from TRBV29-1 and TRBJ1-2; 8 bases agree with TRBD1. Germline V gives CDR1 SQVTM, CDR2 ANQGSEA. V lost 6 bases, J lost 8 bases, and 2 bases stayed unmatched. The CDR3 extends over 10 amino acids. The chain's CDR3 is CSVDRDGYTF. Written as DNA, the CDR3 is TGCAGCGTGGACAGGGACGGCTACACCTTC.

The chain links TRBV7-6 to TRBJ2-2; maybe TRBD2 (6 bases). The CDR3 sequence is 16 residues long. V was cut by 1 base and J by 1 base, with 10 bases left in between. CDR1 and CDR2 (germline): SGHVS, FNYEAQ. The CDR3 DNA is TGTGCCAGCAGCTTAGGGGGAGGCAGGAACACCGGGGAGCTGTTTTTT. Translation gives CASSLGGGRNTGELFF.

The rearrangement joins TRBV2 to TRBJ2-2; D ambiguous. The CDR3 length is 12 residues. The germline V and J ends were trimmed by 7 bases and 6 bases, with 9 bases remaining between them. CDR1 SNHLY and CDR2 FYNNEI come from the germline V gene. CDR3 in amino acids: CASTLPPGELFF. The DNA for the CDR3 is TGTGCCAGCACCCTCCCCCCCGGGGAGCTGTTTTTT.

V and J are TRBV5-4 and TRBJ2-5; 8 bases match TRBD2. CDR1 is SGHNT and CDR2 is YYREEE in the germline V gene (reference sequence). The CDR3 covers 16 residues. V shed 4 bases, J shed 4 bases, and the junction held 12 bases outside the gene matches. CDR3 region: CASSPTVAGGPETQYF. In nucleotides, the CDR3 is TGTGCCAGCAGCCCTACCGTTGCGGGGGGCCCAGAGACCCAGTACTTC.

This CDR3 reads CASTKQDSYEQYF. The DNA for the CDR3 is TGTGCCAGCACCAAACAGGACTCCTACGAGCAGTACTTC. The V gene is TRBV2, the J gene TRBJ2-7; a weak D match, TRBD1 (5 bases). Germline V gives CDR1 SNHLY, CDR2 FYNNEI. Trimming shortened V by 7 bases and J by 0 bases, and 10 bases separated the two germline ends. The CDR3 spans 13 residues.

The CDR3 DNA sequence: TGTGCCAGCAGCTTAGCGCGAGTATCGGACGAGCAGTACTTC. Residues: CASSLARVSDEQYF. V is TRBV7-9 and J is TRBJ2-7; D ambiguous. Trimming shortened V by 0 bases and J by 5 bases, and 11 bases separated the two germline ends. The germline V gene has CDR1 SEHNR and CDR2 FQNEAQ (reference sequence). CDR3 length: 14 residues. The full variable domain, rest sourced from reference TRBV7-9 and TRBJ2-7, is DTGVSQNPRHKITKRGQNVTFRCDPISEHNRLYWYRQTLGQGPEFLTYFQNEAQLEKSRLLSDRFSAERPKGSFSTLEIQRTEQGDSAMYLCASSLARVSDEQYFGPGTRLTVT.

The chain uses TRBV5-1 and TRBJ1-1; no clear D. CDR3 length equals 13 residues. Trimming took 2 bases from V and 7 from J, leaving 12 bases between them. Germline V gene data show CDR1 as SGHRS and CDR2 as YFSETQ. CDR3 protein: CASSFLLSGEAFF. CDR3 sequence (DNA): TGCGCCAGCAGCTTTCTCCTCTCGGGTGAAGCTTTCTTT.

The V call is TRBV7-6, the J call TRBJ2-2; D unclear. Germline V lookup: CDR1 SGHVS, CDR2 FNYEAQ. The ends were cut back, 2 bases at V and 4 bases at J, with 11 bases in the middle. This CDR3 region has 15 residues. CDR3 residues: CASSLSPAGTGELFF. The CDR3 DNA reads as TGTGCCAGCAGCTTATCTCCGGCAGGCACCGGGGAGCTGTTTTTT.

The chain carries TRBV7-9 and TRBJ1-2; weak D call: TRBD1 (5 bases). The germline V and J ends were trimmed by 0 bases and 1 base, with 21 bases remaining between them. CDR1 is SEHNR and CDR2 is FQNEAQ in the germline V gene (reference sequence). The CDR3 loop spans 19 amino acids. CDR3: CASSLALDRHSYFNYGYTF. Here the CDR3 DNA reads TGTGCCAGCAGCTTAGCGCTAGACAGACACTCCTACTTTAACTATGGCTACACCTTC. Filled out from reference TRBV7-9 and TRBJ1-2, the complete variable domain reads DTGVSQNPRHKITKRGQNVTFRCDPISEHNRLYWYRQTLGQGPEFLTYFQNEAQLEKSRLLSDRFSAERPKGSFSTLEIQRTEQGDSAMYLCASSLALDRHSYFNYGYTFGSGTRLTVV.

The table lists this clone with a count of one. The chain uses TRBV6-6 and TRBJ2-7, with TRBD2 identical over 7 bases. Germline lookup yields CDR1 MNHNY and CDR2 SVGAGI (reference sequence). V was pared by 6 bases and J by 1 base, with 0 bases of the junction left unmatched. CDR3 size: 12 residues. The CDR3 protein is CASRGGSYEQYF. The CDR3 nucleotides are TGTGCCAGCAGGGGGGGGTCCTACGAGCAGTACTTC.

The chain employs TRBV6-5 and TRBJ2-5, with TRBD1 matching 12 bases. The V segment lost 6 bases and the J segment 5 bases; nucleotides outside the gene matches: 4. The CDR3 consists of 14 residues. Germline V CDR1 and CDR2: MNHEY, SVGAGI. This CDR3 is CASRGTGGAETQYF. CDR3 bases: TGTGCCAGCAGGGGGACAGGGGGCGCCGAGACCCAGTACTTC.

J is TRBJ2-7 and V is TRBV5-4, with D tentatively TRBD2 (6 bases). CDR1 and CDR2 (germline): SGHNT, YYREEE (reference sequence). The V end was cut by 4 bases, the J end by 2 bases, with 13 bases between. The CDR3 runs 14 residues. The CDR3 protein is CASSAGTVTYEQYF. The CDR3 DNA sequence: TGTGCCAGCAGCGCAGGGACTGTAACCTACGAGCAGTACTTC.

The genes are TRBV4-2 and TRBJ2-1, with a possible D match to TRBD1 (5 bases). Between the trimmed V and J ends, which lost 1 base and 8 bases, there was a span of 15 bases. The CDR3 consists of 15 residues. Germline CDR1 is LGHNA and CDR2 is YNFKEQ. Written as DNA, the CDR3 is TGTGCCAGCAGCCAAGTTGGACAATTGGCTTATGAGCAGTTCTTC. Encoded protein: CASSQVGQLAYEQFF.

The chain combines TRBV27 with TRBJ2-5; weak D call: TRBD1 (6 bases). This CDR3 has 15 residues. V lost 5 bases to trimming and J lost 5 bases, with 18 bases between them. Germline assignment: CDR1 MNHEY and CDR2 SMNVEV (reference sequence). The DNA for the CDR3 is TGTGCCAGCAGTCCCACCTCCAGGGGAACGGAGACCCAGTACTTC. Protein sequence: CASSPTSRGTETQYF.

The genes are TRBV10-3 and TRBJ1-2; 9 positions agree with TRBD1. The V segment lost 2 bases and the J segment 8 bases; nucleotides outside the gene matches: 9. The CDR3 totals 15 residues. Germline V gives CDR1 ENHRY, CDR2 SYGVKD. CDR3 in amino acids: CAISEALDRGNGYTF. CDR3 coding DNA: TGTGCCATCAGTGAGGCCTTGGACAGGGGTAACGGCTACACCTTC.